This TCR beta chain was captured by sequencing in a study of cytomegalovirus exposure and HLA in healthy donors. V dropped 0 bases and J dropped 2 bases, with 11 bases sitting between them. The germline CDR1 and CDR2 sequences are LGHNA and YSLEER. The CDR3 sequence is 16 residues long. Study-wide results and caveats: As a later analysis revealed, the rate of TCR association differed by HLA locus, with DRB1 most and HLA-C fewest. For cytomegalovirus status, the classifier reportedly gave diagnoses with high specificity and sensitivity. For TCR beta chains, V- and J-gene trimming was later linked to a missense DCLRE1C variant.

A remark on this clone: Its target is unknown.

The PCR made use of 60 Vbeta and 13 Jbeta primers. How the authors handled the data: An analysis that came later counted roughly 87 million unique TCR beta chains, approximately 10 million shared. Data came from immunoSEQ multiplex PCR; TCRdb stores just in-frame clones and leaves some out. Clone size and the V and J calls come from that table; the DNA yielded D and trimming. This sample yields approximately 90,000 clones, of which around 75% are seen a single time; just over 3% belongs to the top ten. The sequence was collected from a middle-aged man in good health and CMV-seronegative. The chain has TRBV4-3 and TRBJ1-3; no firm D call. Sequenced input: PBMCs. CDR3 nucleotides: TGCGCCAGCAGCCAAGAGCAGGAGGATCCTGGAAACACCATATATTTT. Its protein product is CASSQEQEDPGNTIYF.